Listed below are T cell receptor beta chains from one sample, sequenced in a study of PD-L1 blockade in urothelial cancer. Method: immunoSEQ multiplex PCR; TCRdb's copy keeps in-frame clones and lacks some. The sample holds about 24,000 clones; roughly 84% are singletons and the top ten take roughly a tenth. The input for sequencing was PBMCs, taken around atezolizumab (anti-PD-L1) treatment. Receptors were obtained from a man aged 65 to 79 with urothelial cancer. CDR3s include the opening cysteine and the closing phenylalanine or tryptophan. The D gene is left open where the match is weak. For some rows the clone size is stated as once, few or many, or as a class when expanded; others skip it.

>TRBV25-1|-|TRBD1|TRBJ2-1
CASRARTGTVYNEQFF
TGTGCCAGCAGAGCAAGAACCGGGACAGTGTACAATGAGCAGTTCTTC
>TRBV6-1|-|TRBD1|TRBJ1-4
CASSEPGQGDEKLFF
TGTGCCAGCAGTGAACCAGGACAGGGGGATGAAAAACTGTTTTTT
>TRBV27|-|-|TRBJ2-5
CASSEDSQETQYF
TGTGCCAGCAGTGAGGACAGTCAAGAGACCCAGTACTTC
>TRBV28|-|TRBD1|TRBJ1-2
CASRLQGGNYGYTF
TGTGCCAGCAGGCTACAGGGGGGTAACTATGGCTACACCTTC
>TRBV7-9|-|-|TRBJ2-7
CASSPSYEQYF
TGTGCCAGCAGCCCGTCCTACGAGCAGTACTTC
>TRBV19|-|-|TRBJ1-1
CASSSQGNTEAFF
TGTGCCAGTAGCAGCCAGGGAAACACTGAAGCTTTCTTT
>TRBV7-3|-|-|TRBJ1-1
CASSLSFRENTEAFF
TGTGCCAGCAGCTTAAGTTTTCGAGAGAACACTGAAGCTTTCTTT
>TRBV30|-|TRBD1|TRBJ2-3
CAWGTGGTDTQYF
TGTGCCTGGGGGACAGGGGGCACAGATACGCAGTATTTT
>TRBV18|-|TRBD1|TRBJ2-1
CATLRDEGAKMSDEQFF
TGTGCCACGTTACGGGACGAGGGGGCTAAAATGAGCGATGAGCAGTTCTTC
>TRBV5-6|-|TRBD1|TRBJ1-5
CASSLYGGGESGNQPQHF
TGTGCCAGCAGCTTGTATGGAGGGGGCGAATCTGGCAATCAGCCCCAGCATTTT
>TRBV5-5|-|-|TRBJ1-1
CASSFITEGSTEAFF
TGTGCCAGCAGTTTTATAACGGAGGGAAGCACTGAAGCTTTCTTT
>TRBV5-1|-|TRBD2|TRBJ2-1
CASSLRGLISYNEQFF
TGCGCCAGCAGCTTGCGGGGACTAATCTCCTACAATGAGCAGTTCTTC
>TRBV19|-|-|TRBJ2-7
CASSIFQYSYEQYF
TGTGCCAGTAGTATCTTCCAGTACTCCTACGAGCAGTACTTC
>TRBV6-1|once|TRBD2|TRBJ2-1
CASIRGRAYNEQFF
TGTGCCAGCATCCGCGGGAGGGCTTACAATGAGCAGTTCTTC
>TRBV28|-|-|TRBJ2-1
CASSLFENNEQFF
TGTGCCAGCAGTTTATTTGAGAACAATGAGCAGTTCTTC
>TRBV6-5|few|TRBD1|TRBJ1-2
CASRNGQGAPGYTF
TGTGCCAGCAGGAACGGACAGGGGGCGCCTGGCTACACCTTC
>TRBV2|-|-|TRBJ2-3
CASRAGIDTQYF
TGTGCCAGCAGGGCCGGGATAGATACGCAGTATTTT
>TRBV18|-|-|TRBJ2-1
CASSPPEGWGNEQFF
TGTGCCAGCTCACCACCGGAGGGTTGGGGCAATGAGCAGTTCTTC
>TRBV5-1|once|-|TRBJ1-2
CASSLASDYGYTF
TGCGCCAGCAGCTTGGCTTCCGACTATGGCTACACCTTC
>TRBV28|-|TRBD1|TRBJ2-1
CASRRPGQGALEQFF
TGTGCCAGCAGGAGACCGGGACAGGGGGCCTTGGAGCAGTTCTTC
>TRBV7-3|-|-|TRBJ1-2
CASSLGGFDNVYGYTF
TGTGCCAGCAGCTTAGGAGGGTTTGACAACGTCTATGGCTACACCTTC
>TRBV19|few|TRBD2|TRBJ2-3
CGTTLTSGSTDTQYF
TGTGGCACAACCTTGACTAGCGGTAGCACAGATACGCAGTATTTT
>TRBV4-1|-|-|TRBJ2-7
CASSPVVGSLTYEQYF
TGCGCCAGCAGCCCAGTGGTGGGGAGCCTCACCTACGAGCAGTACTTC
>TRBV18|-|TRBD2|TRBJ2-7
CASSPYASGTTYEQYF
TGTGCCAGCTCACCATATGCTAGCGGGACCACCTACGAGCAGTACTTC
>TRBV15|-|-|TRBJ2-4
CATSKTTEKNIQYF
TGTGCCACCAGCAAGACGACAGAGAAAAACATTCAGTACTTC
>TRBV5-1|-|TRBD1|TRBJ1-5
CASSAGTGGFNQPQHF
TGCGCCAGCAGCGCTGGAACAGGGGGCTTCAATCAGCCCCAGCATTTT
>TRBV10-2|few|TRBD2|TRBJ2-3
CASSESASGVTDTQYF
TGCGCCAGCAGTGAGTCGGCTAGCGGGGTGACAGATACGCAGTATTTT